This entry features one T cell receptor beta chain sequence. Antigen: not known. These data originate in a study of shared clonotypes between healthy human individuals. Turning to the study itself: The study used three CD4 naive, three CD4 memory, two CD8 naive and one CD8 memory plate per donor.

Between the trimmed V and J ends, which lost 4 bases and 6 bases, there was a span of 18 bases. Germline CDR1 and CDR2: MNHEY and SMNVEV (reference sequence). This CDR3 has 15 amino acids. General study results and limits: Between a few donors, naive CD4 clonotypes were shared at a level of around 5.2%. Non-shared clonotypes were found to have lower generation probabilities than the clonotypes that were shared by all four of the sorted-subset donors.

The table came from immunoSEQ multiplex PCR; TCRdb's copy has only in-frame clones and leaves some out. The sample has some 580,000 clones; 95% to 98% are singletons. Terminally differentiated effector memory CD45RA+ cells were excluded from the naive CD8 cells, which were CD45RO-negative and positively selected for CCR7. Sequencing was done on a sample of naive CD8+ T cells sorted from blood. The rearrangement joins TRBV27 to TRBJ1-2; possible D gene TRBD1, 5 bases. The TCR comes from a man aged 25 to 40 in good health. CDR3 sequence (DNA): TGTGCCAGCAGTTCGGGGACGATAGGGAGGCATGGCTACACCTTC. Translated: CASSSGTIGRHGYTF.